The 20 T cell receptor beta chains below come from one sample, sequenced in a study of cytomegalovirus exposure and HLA in healthy donors. Clones were sequenced by immunoSEQ multiplex PCR, and TCRdb holds only the in-frame ones, with some missing. The sample carries 110,000 or so clones, approximately 88% recorded once. The specimen was PBMCs. All receptors derive from a man between 18 and 35 years old in good health and CMV-seronegative.

This clone showed up just a few times. This rearrangement joins TRBV27 to TRBJ2-7, with D possibly being TRBD2 (5 bases). Trimming removed 5 bases at V and 7 bases at J, with 12 bases between. The CDR3 spans 12 residues. From germline, CDR1 is MNHEY and CDR2 SMNVEV (reference sequence). The CDR3 DNA is TGTGCCAGCAGTCGTAACCGAGGGGAGCAGTACTTC. It translates to CASSRNRGEQYF.

The chain has TRBV6-1 and TRBJ2-7; 8 bases fit TRBD2. With V trimmed by 11 bases and J by 3 bases, 6 bases remained unmatched. There are 12 residues in the CDR3. Germline lookup yields CDR1 MNHNS and CDR2 SASEGT. The CDR3: CAGDGGDYEQYF. CDR3 DNA: TGTGCCGGTGACGGGGGGGACTACGAGCAGTACTTC.

The genes are TRBV6-1 and TRBJ2-7; tentatively, D is TRBD1 (6 bases). The germline V gene encodes CDR1 MNHNS and CDR2 SASEGT. The CDR3 consists of 14 residues. Trimming cost V 5 bases and J 0 bases, with 11 bases left between them. The CDR3: CASSNGQYSYEQYF. CDR3 sequence (DNA): TGTGCCAGCAGTAATGGACAGTACTCCTACGAGCAGTACTTC.

The chain links TRBV7-6 to TRBJ2-7, with unresolved D. This CDR3 spans 14 amino acids. Trimming pared 1 base from V and 6 bases from J, leaving 13 bases between. Germline CDR1 SGHVS, CDR2 FNYEAQ. CDR3 loop: CASSLGGSLPEQYF. The CDR3 DNA follows: TGTGCCAGCAGCTTAGGCGGCAGTCTCCCCGAGCAGTACTTC.

The V call is TRBV27, the J call TRBJ2-1, with 8 bases matching TRBD1. CDR1 and CDR2 (germline): MNHEY, SMNVEV (reference sequence). There are 14 residues in the CDR3. V shed 2 bases, J shed 8 bases, and the junction held 5 bases outside the gene matches. DNA of the CDR3: TGTGCCAGCAGTTTACTGGACAGGGCCCATGAGCAGTTCTTC. Amino acids: CASSLLDRAHEQFF.

This rearrangement joins TRBV11-2 to TRBJ2-4; D might be TRBD1 (6 bases). Germline CDR1 SGHAT, CDR2 FQNNGV. V lost 5 bases to trimming and J lost 9 bases, with 14 bases between them. This CDR3 contains 13 residues. In nucleotides, the CDR3 is TGTGCCAGCAGCCCCATAGGGGGTAGCATTCAGTACTTC. This sequence encodes CASSPIGGSIQYF.

This clone appeared once. J is TRBJ2-5 and V is TRBV6-5, with 9 bases that match TRBD2. Trimming at V came to 0 bases and at J to 5 bases, leaving 7 bases not matched to a gene. This CDR3 contains 16 residues. The V gene's germline CDR1 is MNHEY and CDR2 SVGAGI. CDR3 loop: CASSYSLTSGLETQYF. The DNA for the CDR3 is TGTGCCAGCAGTTACTCATTAACTAGCGGGTTGGAGACCCAGTACTTC.

The chain is built from TRBV6-4 and TRBJ1-1; D remains unclear. Trimming pared 3 bases from V and 0 bases from J, leaving 8 bases between. Germline loops: CDR1 MRHNA, CDR2 SNTAGT. The CDR3 has 14 amino acids. CDR3 sequence (DNA): TGTGCCAGCAGTGAGTCAGGCATGAACACTGAAGCTTTCTTT. Its protein product is CASSESGMNTEAFF.

The chain has TRBV28 and TRBJ2-7; TRBD1 agrees at 9 bases. Germline-derived CDR1 and CDR2 are MDHEN and SYDVKM. The V and J ends lost 6 bases and 7 bases, in that order; junction bases with no gene match: 10. The CDR3 sequence is 14 residues long. DNA of the CDR3: TGTGCCAGCAGAACGGACAGGGGCGCTGGGGAGCAGTACTTC. This encodes CASRTDRGAGEQYF.

This chain connects TRBV5-4 to TRBJ2-7, with D perhaps TRBD2 (6 bases). CDR1 is SGHNT, CDR2 YYREEE, per germline (reference sequence). The CDR3 length is 14 residues. Deletions cut 0 bases from V and 7 bases from J, with 14 bases between. The CDR3 reads CASSLVGGRREQYF. The DNA of the CDR3 is TGTGCCAGCAGCTTGGTTGGGGGGAGGCGGGAGCAGTACTTC.

The genes are TRBV19 and TRBJ2-7, with D possibly TRBD1 on 6 matching bases. V was shortened by 6 bases and J by 0 bases, with 18 bases between the two germline ends. The CDR3 is 16 residues long. CDR1 is LNHDA and CDR2 is SQIVND in the germline V gene (reference sequence). The CDR3 is CASSDPGRGSSYEQYF. Here the CDR3 DNA reads TGTGCCAGTAGCGATCCGGGTAGGGGGAGCTCCTACGAGCAGTACTTC.

The gene calls are TRBV20-1 and TRBJ2-7; D is possibly TRBD2 (5 bases). This CDR3 region has 11 residues. In germline, CDR1 is DFQATT, CDR2 SNEGSKA (reference sequence). The ends were cut back, 7 bases at V and 3 bases at J, with 10 bases in the middle. The CDR3 spells CSGREGYEQYF. CDR3 coding DNA: TGCAGTGGACGGGAAGGCTACGAGCAGTACTTC.

This clone was seen a handful of times. CDR3 nucleotides: TGTGCCAGCAGTTACGGTAGTATCTATAATTCACCCCTCCACTTT. Encoded protein: CASSYGSIYNSPLHF. J is TRBJ1-6 and V is TRBV6-6; D is undetermined. Looked up from germline, CDR1 is MNHNY and CDR2 is SVGAGI (reference sequence). The CDR3 consists of 15 residues. The V gene lost 2 bases and the J gene lost 3 bases, with 8 bases spanning the gap.

The chain combines TRBV6-4 with TRBJ2-1; 9 bases are shared with TRBD1. CDR3 length: 15 amino acids. Germline V gene data show CDR1 as MRHNA and CDR2 as SNTAGT. The V segment lost 5 bases and the J segment 0 bases; nucleotides outside the gene matches: 2. This chain's CDR3 is CASSTGGSSYNEQFF. Written as DNA, the CDR3 is TGTGCCAGCAGTACAGGGGGCAGCTCCTACAATGAGCAGTTCTTC.

V and J are TRBV9 and TRBJ1-1; possible D gene TRBD1, 5 bases. Deletions cut 0 bases from V and 0 bases from J, with 15 bases between. Germline CDR1 is SGDLS and CDR2 is YYNGEE. The CDR3 has 17 amino acids. CDR3 DNA: TGTGCCAGCAGCGTAGAGGGGATTGGCCAGATGAACACTGAAGCTTTCTTT. Its translation: CASSVEGIGQMNTEAFF.

CDR3 in amino acids: CASSKGGTGGSGNTIYF. The DNA for the CDR3 is TGTGCCAGTAGTAAAGGGGGTACAGGGGGCTCTGGAAACACCATATATTTT. The J gene is TRBJ1-3, the V gene TRBV19; 8 nucleotides agree with TRBD1. The CDR3 extends over 17 amino acids. CDR1 and CDR2 from the germline V gene are LNHDA and SQIVND (reference sequence). V lost 4 bases and J lost 0; bases outside the gene matches: 8.

This rearrangement joins TRBV28 to TRBJ2-7; TRBD2 agrees at 8 bases. The CDR3 covers 16 residues. The ends lost 7 bases at V and 3 bases at J; junction bases unmatched: 14. Germline CDR1 reads MDHEN; CDR2 reads SYDVKM. The CDR3 nucleotides are TGTGCCAGCATCCCTGGGGCCCTAGCGGGCCTCTACGAGCAGTACTTC. As protein: CASIPGALAGLYEQYF.

CDR3 DNA: TGTGCCAGCAGCCACGTTTTGGACAGGGGGGCCGAGCAGTACTTC. Amino acid sequence: CASSHVLDRGAEQYF. The rearrangement links TRBV7-9 to TRBJ2-7, with TRBD1 matching 10 bases. The CDR3 is 15 amino acids. V lost 5 bases to trimming and J lost 6 bases; unmatched junction nucleotides: 10. Germline CDR1 is SEHNR and CDR2 is FQNEAQ (reference sequence).

The CDR3 spells CASSDPGEVTGELFF. CDR3 DNA: TGCGCCAGCAGTGACCCGGGAGAGGTCACCGGGGAGCTGTTTTTT. V usage is TRBV10-2 and J usage is TRBJ2-2; possibly TRBD2 for D (6 bases). Germline-derived CDR1 and CDR2 are WSHSY and SAAADI. V was pared by 3 bases and J by 4 bases, with 12 bases between. The CDR3 consists of 15 residues.

The chain uses TRBV25-1 and TRBJ2-7, with D tentatively TRBD1 (6 bases). Germline CDR1 and CDR2: MGHDK and SYGVNS. The CDR3 extends over 14 amino acids. V dropped 1 base and J dropped 7 bases, with 14 bases sitting between them. CDR3 amino acids: CASSESYVGQEQYF. CDR3 bases: TGTGCCAGCAGTGAATCATACGTTGGACAGGAGCAGTACTTC.